This T cell receptor beta chain was profiled in a study of T cells in Graves' hyperthyroidism and ophthalmopathy. Looked up from germline, CDR1 is DFQATT and CDR2 is SNEGSKA (reference sequence). Trimming removed 7 bases at V and 3 bases at J, with 16 bases between. The CDR3 runs to 13 residues. By sample share, this clonotype is medium-sized. TCR beta CDR3 regions were amplified from RNA. The TCR CDR3 was amplified in a first-round RT-PCR using the HTBI primer set. TCRdb called the multiplex PCR reads again in MiXCR, with one record for every CDR3 protein. Counted here are about 59,000 distinct CDR3 sequences, roughly 50% occurring once; the ten biggest clones make up roughly 3.3%.

The chain combines TRBV20-1 with TRBJ2-7; maybe TRBD1 (6 bases). Sequenced material: blood. This TCR was sampled from a woman aged 60-70 years with Graves' ophthalmopathy. This CDR3 is CSVKTGNHYEQYF. In DNA form, the CDR3 reads TGCAGTGTTAAGACAGGCAACCACTACGAGCAGTACTTC.